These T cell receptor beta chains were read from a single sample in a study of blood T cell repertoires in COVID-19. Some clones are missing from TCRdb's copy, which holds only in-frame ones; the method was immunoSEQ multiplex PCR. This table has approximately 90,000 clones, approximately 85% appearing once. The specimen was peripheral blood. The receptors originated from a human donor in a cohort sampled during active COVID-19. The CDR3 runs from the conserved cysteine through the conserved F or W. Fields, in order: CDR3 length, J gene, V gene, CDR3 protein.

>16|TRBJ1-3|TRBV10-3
CAISESQGSPGNTIYF
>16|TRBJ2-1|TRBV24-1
CATSDSPTKGSNEQFF
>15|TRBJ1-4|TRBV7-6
CASSLDGRDGEKLFF
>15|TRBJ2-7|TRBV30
CAWSDRTAGAYEQYF
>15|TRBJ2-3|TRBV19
CASSPSGSLTDTQYF
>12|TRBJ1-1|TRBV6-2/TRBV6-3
CASTPSGTEAFF
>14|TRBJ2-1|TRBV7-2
CASSLMGLAHEQFF
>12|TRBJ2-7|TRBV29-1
CSLGQRAYEQYF
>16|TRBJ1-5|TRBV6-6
CASSYSGENSNQPQHF
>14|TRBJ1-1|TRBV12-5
CASGLPQARTEAFF
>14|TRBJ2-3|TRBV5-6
CASSLKRRTDTQYF
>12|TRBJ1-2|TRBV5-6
CASTAGRAGYTF
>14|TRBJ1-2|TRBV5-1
CASSLGGGEHGYTF
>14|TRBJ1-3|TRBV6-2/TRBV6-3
CASTPWNSGNTIYF
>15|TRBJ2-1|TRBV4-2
CASSPNIAGYNEQFF
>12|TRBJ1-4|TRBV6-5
CASKAANEKLFF
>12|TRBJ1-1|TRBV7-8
CASGSGGRVAFF
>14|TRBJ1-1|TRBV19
CASIRGQRGTEAFF
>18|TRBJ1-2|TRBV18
CASSPPRGQGGSGYGYTF
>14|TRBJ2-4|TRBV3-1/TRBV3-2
CASSQVLAGGIQYF
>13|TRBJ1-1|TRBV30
CAWSPNMVTEAFF
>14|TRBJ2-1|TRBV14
CASSRGGLYNEQFF
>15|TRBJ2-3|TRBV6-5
CASSSPGSFTDTQYF
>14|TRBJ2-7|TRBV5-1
CASSLGLDSYEQYF
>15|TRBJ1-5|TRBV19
CASSQTDSSNQPQHF
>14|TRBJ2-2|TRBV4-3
CASSRQGNTGELFF
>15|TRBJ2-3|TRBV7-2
CASSLALQGADTQYF
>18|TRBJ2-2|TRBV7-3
CASSLTPVSGANTGELFF
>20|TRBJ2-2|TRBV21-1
CASSKSRGGGRGAYTGELFF
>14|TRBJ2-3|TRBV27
CASSYAGVSDTQYF
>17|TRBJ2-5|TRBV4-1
CASSQGGFRGFQETQYF
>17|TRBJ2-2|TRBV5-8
CASSRRQGQGGTGELFF
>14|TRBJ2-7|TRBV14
CASSQGTSGSQQYF
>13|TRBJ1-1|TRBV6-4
CASSDFRGAEAFF
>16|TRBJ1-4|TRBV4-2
CASSQDLAGDNEKLFF
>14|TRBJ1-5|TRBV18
CASSPTGGDQPQHF
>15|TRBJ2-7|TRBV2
CASSEMVAGQYEQYF
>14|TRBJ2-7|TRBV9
CASSVGTPSYEQYF
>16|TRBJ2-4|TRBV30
CAWSVRRGREENIQYF
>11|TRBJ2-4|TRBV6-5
CASSLKNIQYF
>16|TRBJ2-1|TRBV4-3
CASSHLSGGSYNEQFF
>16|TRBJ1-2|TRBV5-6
CASSLMGQGRTYGYTF
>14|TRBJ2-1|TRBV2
CASNFGQGLNEQFF
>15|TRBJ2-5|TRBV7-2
CASSLAMTKQETQYF
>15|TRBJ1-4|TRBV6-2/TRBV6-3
CASSSGQGAGEKLFF
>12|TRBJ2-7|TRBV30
CAWSARASEQYF
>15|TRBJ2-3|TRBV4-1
CASSQGTGGTDTQYF
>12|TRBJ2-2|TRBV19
CAARGYTGELFF
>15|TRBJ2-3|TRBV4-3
CASSQAGRVADTQYF
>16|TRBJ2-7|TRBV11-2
CASSLDWASGMYEQYF
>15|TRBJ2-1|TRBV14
CASSRFDRAYNEQFF
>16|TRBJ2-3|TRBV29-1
CSVEGGAGGRTDTQYF
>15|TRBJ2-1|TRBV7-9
CASSPPGLGWNEQFF
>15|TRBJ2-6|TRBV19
CASNPGTAGANVLTF
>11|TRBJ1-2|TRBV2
CASPGPPSWTF
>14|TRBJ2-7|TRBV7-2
CASSLGQMGGEQYF
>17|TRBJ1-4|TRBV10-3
CAISESGQAATNEKLFF
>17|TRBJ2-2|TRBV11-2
CASSPRPTGPHTGELFF